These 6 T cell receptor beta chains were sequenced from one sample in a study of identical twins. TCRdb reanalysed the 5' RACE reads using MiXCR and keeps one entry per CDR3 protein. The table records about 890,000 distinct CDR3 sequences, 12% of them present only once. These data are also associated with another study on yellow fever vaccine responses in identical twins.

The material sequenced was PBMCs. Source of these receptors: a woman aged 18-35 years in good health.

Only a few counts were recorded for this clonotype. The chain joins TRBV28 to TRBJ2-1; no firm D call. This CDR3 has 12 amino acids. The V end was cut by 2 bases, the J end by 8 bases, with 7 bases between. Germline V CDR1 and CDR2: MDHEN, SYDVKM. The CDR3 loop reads CASSLSPDEQFF. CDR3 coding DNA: TGTGCCAGCAGTTTAAGCCCCGATGAGCAGTTCTTC.

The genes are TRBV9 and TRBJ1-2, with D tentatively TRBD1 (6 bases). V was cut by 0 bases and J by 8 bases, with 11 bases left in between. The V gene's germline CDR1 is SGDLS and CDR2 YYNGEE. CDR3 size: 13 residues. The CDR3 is CASSVVGGGGYTF. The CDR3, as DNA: TGTGCCAGCAGCGTAGTCGGGGGCGGGGGCTACACCTTC.

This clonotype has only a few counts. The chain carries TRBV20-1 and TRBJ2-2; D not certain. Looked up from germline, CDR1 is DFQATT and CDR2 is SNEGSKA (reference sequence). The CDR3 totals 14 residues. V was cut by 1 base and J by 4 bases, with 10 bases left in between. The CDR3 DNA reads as TGCAGTGCTAGAGCCGGATCGCGCACCGGGGAGCTGTTTTTT. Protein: CSARAGSRTGELFF.

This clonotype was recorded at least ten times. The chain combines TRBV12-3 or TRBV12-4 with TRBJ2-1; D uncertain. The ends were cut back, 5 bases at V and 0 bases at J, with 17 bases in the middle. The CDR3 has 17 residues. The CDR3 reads CASSPHGALSSYNEQFF. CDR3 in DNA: TGTGCCAGCAGTCCCCACGGAGCGCTTAGCTCCTACAATGAGCAGTTCTTC.

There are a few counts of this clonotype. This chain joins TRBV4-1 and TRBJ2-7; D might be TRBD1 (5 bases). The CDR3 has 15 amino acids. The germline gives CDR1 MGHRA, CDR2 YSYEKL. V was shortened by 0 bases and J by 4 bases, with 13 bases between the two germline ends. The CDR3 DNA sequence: TGCGCCAGCAGCCAAGATATCGACAGTCATTACGAGCAGTACTTC. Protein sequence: CASSQDIDSHYEQYF.

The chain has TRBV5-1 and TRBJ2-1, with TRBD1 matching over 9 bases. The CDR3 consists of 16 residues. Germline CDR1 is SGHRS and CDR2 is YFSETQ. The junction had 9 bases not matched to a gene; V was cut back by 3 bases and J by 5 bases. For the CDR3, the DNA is TGCGCCAGCAGCTGGCTCCGGGACAGGGTAAACAATGAGCAGTTCTTC. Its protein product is CASSWLRDRVNNEQFF. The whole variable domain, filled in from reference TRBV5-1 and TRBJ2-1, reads KAGVTQTPRYLIKTRGQQVTLSCSPISGHRSVSWYQQTPGQGLQFLFEYFSETQRNKGNFPGRFSGRQFSNSRSEMNVSTLELGDSALYLCASSWLRDRVNNEQFFGPGTRLTVL.